A single sample gave rise to the 6 T cell receptor beta chains below, sequenced in a study of identical twins' blood T cells. Each CDR3 protein is one row after TCRdb ran MiXCR on the 5' RACE reads. The sample holds 350,000 to 450,000 distinct CDR3 sequences, around 30% seen once. The sequencing input was PBMCs. Every receptor here comes from a woman aged 18-50 years in good health.

This clonotype has just a few counts. J is TRBJ2-7 and V is TRBV29-1, with D unclear. The germline CDR1 and CDR2 sequences are SQVTM and ANQGSEA. The CDR3 contains 10 residues. Trimming took off 1 base at V and 7 bases at J, with 5 bases between the two ends. The CDR3 DNA sequence: TGCAGCGTTGAAGTGGGGGAGCAGTACTTC. This sequence encodes CSVEVGEQYF.

This clonotype was seen repeatedly, ten times or more. V and J are TRBV24-1 and TRBJ2-7; TRBD1 matches 7 bases. The CDR3 is 13 residues long. V was clipped by 3 bases and J by 7 bases; unmatched bases: 5. Germline V CDR1 and CDR2: KGHDR, SFDVKD. This CDR3 is CATSDPTGVEQYF. The CDR3 DNA follows: TGTGCCACCAGTGATCCTACAGGGGTTGAGCAGTACTTC.

CDR3 bases: TGTGCCAGCAGCTTGGGCGCGGGAGTCTTTCAGTTCTTC. As protein: CASSLGAGVFQFF. The rearrangement uses TRBV11-2 and TRBJ2-1, with 7 bases that match TRBD2. V shed 3 bases, J shed 13 bases, and the junction held 9 bases outside the gene matches. Germline V gene data show CDR1 as SGHAT and CDR2 as FQNNGV. The CDR3 has 13 residues.

This clonotype was picked up many times. The rearrangement links TRBV12-3 or TRBV12-4 to TRBJ1-1; D gene ambiguous. This CDR3 has 13 amino acids. Between the trimmed V and J ends, which lost 6 bases and 4 bases, there was a span of 12 bases. The CDR3 DNA follows: TGTGCCAGCAGGTTCCATTCAAGCACTGAAGCTTTCTTT. It yields the protein CASRFHSSTEAFF.

The V call is TRBV2, the J call TRBJ2-3, with D unclear. Trimming stripped 4 bases from V and 9 bases from J, with 14 bases between. Germline V gene sequence: CDR1 SNHLY, CDR2 FYNNEI. The CDR3 totals 13 residues. CDR3 loop: CASSAGPLATQYF. The CDR3 DNA is TGTGCCAGCAGTGCCGGGCCATTAGCAACGCAGTATTTT.

This clonotype has only a few counts. V and J are TRBV20-1 and TRBJ2-1, with 7 bases fitting TRBD2. The V gene's germline CDR1 is DFQATT and CDR2 SNEGSKA (reference sequence). There are 14 residues in the CDR3. Unmatched junction bases numbered 5, after V lost 3 bases and J lost 3 bases. CDR3: CSASRERDYNEQFF. CDR3 bases: TGCAGTGCTAGCCGAGAGCGGGACTACAATGAGCAGTTCTTC.